This T cell receptor beta chain was profiled in a study of T cell repertoires in cytomegalovirus infection. As regards this clonotype: Its specificity is unknown.

V was cut by 2 bases and J by 2 bases, with 14 bases left in between. The CDR3 has 15 amino acids. TCRdb called the reads again in MiXCR, with one record for every CDR3 protein. The data hold around 120,000 distinct CDR3 sequences, with roughly 39% observed a single time. The receptor comes from a human donor in good health (CMV status not recorded). Some clones in this sample may be carry-over from other donors' samples. The rearrangement joins TRBV5-7 to TRBJ2-7; D is perhaps TRBD1 (6 bases). TRBV5-7 is an ORF, and what it does is uncertain. Sample: CD8+ T cells from cultured PBMCs, taken from culture after CMV antigen stimulation. CDR3: CASSFIRGPAYEQYF. DNA of the CDR3: TGTGCCAGCAGCTTTATCAGGGGCCCAGCCTACGAGCAGTACTTC.